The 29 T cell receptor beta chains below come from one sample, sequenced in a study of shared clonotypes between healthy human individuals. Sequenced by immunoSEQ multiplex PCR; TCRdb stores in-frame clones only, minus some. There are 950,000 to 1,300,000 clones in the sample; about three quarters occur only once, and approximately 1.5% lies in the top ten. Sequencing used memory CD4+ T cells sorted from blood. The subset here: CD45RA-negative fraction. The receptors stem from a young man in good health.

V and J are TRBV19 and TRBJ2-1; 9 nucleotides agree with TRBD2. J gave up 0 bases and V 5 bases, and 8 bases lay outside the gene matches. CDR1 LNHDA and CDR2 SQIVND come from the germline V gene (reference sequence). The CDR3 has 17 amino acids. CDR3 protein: CASSLRTSDSSYNEQFF. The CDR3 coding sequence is TGTGCCAGTAGTCTGAGGACTAGCGATAGCTCCTACAATGAGCAGTTCTTC. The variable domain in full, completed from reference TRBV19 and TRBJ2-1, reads DGGITQSPKYLFRKEGQNVTLSCEQNLNHDAMYWYRQDPGQGLRLIYYSQIVNDFQKGDIAEGYSVSREKKESFPLTVTSAQKNPTAFYLCASSLRTSDSSYNEQFFGPGTRLTVL.

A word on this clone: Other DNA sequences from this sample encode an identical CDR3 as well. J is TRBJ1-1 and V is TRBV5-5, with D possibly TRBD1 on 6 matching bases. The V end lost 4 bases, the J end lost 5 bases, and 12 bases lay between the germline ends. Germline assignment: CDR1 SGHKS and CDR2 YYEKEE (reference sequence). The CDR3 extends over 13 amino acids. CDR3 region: CASSLGGETEAFF. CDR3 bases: TGTGCCAGCAGCCTAGGGGGAGAAACTGAAGCTTTCTTT.

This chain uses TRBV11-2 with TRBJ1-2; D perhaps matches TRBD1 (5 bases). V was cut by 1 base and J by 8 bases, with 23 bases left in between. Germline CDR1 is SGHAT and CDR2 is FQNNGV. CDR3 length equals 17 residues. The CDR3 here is CASSLGLRPDGGEGYTF. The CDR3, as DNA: TGTGCCAGCAGCTTAGGTCTACGCCCCGACGGAGGGGAGGGCTACACCTTC.

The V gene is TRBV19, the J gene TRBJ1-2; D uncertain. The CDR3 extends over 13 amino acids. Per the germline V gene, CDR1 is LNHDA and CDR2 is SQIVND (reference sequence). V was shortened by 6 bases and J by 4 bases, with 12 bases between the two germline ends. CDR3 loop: CASRSSGFYGYTF. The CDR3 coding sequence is TGTGCCAGTAGATCCAGCGGGTTCTATGGCTACACCTTC. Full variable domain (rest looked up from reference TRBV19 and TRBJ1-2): DGGITQSPKYLFRKEGQNVTLSCEQNLNHDAMYWYRQDPGQGLRLIYYSQIVNDFQKGDIAEGYSVSREKKESFPLTVTSAQKNPTAFYLCASRSSGFYGYTFGSGTRLTVV.

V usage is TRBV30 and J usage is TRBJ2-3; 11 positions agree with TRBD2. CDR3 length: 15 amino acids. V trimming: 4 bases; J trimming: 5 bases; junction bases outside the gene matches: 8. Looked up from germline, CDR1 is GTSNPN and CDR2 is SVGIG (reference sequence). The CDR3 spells CAWIPGLAGGDTQYF. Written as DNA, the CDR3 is TGTGCCTGGATACCCGGGCTAGCGGGAGGAGATACGCAGTATTTT.

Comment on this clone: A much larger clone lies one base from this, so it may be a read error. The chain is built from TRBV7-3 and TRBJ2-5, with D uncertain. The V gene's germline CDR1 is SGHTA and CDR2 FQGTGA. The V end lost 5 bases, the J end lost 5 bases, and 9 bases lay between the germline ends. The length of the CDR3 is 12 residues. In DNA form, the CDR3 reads TGTGCCAGCAGCCCCACCGGGGAGACCCAGTACTTC. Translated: CASSPTGETQYF.

CDR3 in DNA: TGTGCCAGCAGCCCTGGGGAAGGGGGTTGGCCTAGCAATCAGCCCCAGCATTTT. As protein: CASSPGEGGWPSNQPQHF. The V call is TRBV5-5, the J call TRBJ1-5; D is perhaps TRBD1 (6 bases). V was shortened by 4 bases and J by 0 bases, with 20 bases between the two germline ends. This CDR3 has 18 amino acids. Germline assignment: CDR1 SGHKS and CDR2 YYEKEE (reference sequence).

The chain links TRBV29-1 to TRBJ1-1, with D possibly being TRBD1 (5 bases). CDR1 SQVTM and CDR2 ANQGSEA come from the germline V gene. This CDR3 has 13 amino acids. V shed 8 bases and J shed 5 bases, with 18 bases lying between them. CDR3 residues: CSLLGDGGTEAFF. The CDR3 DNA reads TGCAGCCTCCTCGGGGACGGAGGAACTGAAGCTTTCTTT.

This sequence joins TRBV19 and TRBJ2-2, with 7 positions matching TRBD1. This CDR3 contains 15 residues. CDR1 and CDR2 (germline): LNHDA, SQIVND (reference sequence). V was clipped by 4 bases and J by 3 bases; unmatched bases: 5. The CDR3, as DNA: TGTGCCAGTAGTACGGGACAGACTTACACCGGGGAGCTGTTTTTT. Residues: CASSTGQTYTGELFF.

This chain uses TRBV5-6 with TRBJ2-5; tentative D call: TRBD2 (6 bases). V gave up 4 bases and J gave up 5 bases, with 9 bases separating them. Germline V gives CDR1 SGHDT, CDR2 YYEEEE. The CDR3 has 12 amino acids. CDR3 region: CASSPGSETQYF. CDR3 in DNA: TGTGCCAGCAGCCCCGGGAGTGAGACCCAGTACTTC.

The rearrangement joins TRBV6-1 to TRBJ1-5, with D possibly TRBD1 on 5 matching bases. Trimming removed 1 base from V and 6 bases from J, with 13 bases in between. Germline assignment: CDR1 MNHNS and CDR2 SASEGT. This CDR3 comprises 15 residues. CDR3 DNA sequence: TGTGCCAGCAGTGAAGTCATGGGGCCGGGTCAGCCCCAGCATTTT. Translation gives CASSEVMGPGQPQHF.

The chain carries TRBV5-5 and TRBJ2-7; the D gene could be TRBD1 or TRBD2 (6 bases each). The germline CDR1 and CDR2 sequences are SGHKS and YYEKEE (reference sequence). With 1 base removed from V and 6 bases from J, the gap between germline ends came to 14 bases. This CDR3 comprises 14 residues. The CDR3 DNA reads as TGTGCCAGCAGCTTGCCGGGAGCCAGGGGCGAGCAGTACTTC. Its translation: CASSLPGARGEQYF.

CDR3 sequence: CASSIQGAPITGELFF. The CDR3 DNA sequence: TGTGCCAGCAGCATACAGGGGGCGCCGATCACCGGGGAGCTGTTTTTT. V is TRBV13 and J is TRBJ2-2; TRBD1 aligns across 9 bases. Unmatched junction bases numbered 8, after V lost 5 bases and J lost 4 bases. CDR1 PRHDT and CDR2 FYEKMQ come from the germline V gene (reference sequence). The CDR3 extends over 16 amino acids.

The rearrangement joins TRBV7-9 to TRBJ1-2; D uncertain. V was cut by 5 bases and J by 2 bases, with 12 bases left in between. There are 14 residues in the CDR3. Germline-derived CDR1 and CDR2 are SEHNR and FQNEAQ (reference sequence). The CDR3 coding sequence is TGTGCCAGCAGCCCACAAGGATGGAACTATGGCTACACCTTC. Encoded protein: CASSPQGWNYGYTF.

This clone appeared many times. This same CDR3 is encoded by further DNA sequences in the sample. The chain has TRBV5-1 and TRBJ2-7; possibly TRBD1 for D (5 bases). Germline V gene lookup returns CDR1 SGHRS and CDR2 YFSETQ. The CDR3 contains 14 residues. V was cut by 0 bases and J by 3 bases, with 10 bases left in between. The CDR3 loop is CASSLAVQGYEQYF. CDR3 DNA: TGCGCCAGCAGCTTGGCGGTCCAGGGCTACGAGCAGTACTTC.

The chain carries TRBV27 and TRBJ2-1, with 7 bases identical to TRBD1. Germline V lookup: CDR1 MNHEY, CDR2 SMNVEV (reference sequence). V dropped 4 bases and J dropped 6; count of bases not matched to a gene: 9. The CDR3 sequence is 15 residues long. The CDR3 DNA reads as TGTGCCAGCAGTTCCGGACAGGTCTGGGGCAATGAGCAGTTCTTC. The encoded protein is CASSSGQVWGNEQFF.

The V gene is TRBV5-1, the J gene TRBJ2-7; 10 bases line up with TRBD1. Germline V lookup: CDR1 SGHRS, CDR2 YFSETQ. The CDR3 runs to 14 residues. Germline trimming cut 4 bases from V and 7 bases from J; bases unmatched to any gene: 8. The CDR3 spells CASSTGTGVVEQYF. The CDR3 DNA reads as TGCGCCAGCAGCACCGGGACAGGGGTTGTGGAGCAGTACTTC.

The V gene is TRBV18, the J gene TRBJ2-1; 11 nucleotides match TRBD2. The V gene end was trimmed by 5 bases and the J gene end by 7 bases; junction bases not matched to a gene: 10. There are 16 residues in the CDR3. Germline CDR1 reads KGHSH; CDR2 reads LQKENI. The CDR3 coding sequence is TGTGCCAGCTCAACCATCCTAGCGGGAGGTGAGAATGAGCAGTTCTTC. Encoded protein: CASSTILAGGENEQFF.

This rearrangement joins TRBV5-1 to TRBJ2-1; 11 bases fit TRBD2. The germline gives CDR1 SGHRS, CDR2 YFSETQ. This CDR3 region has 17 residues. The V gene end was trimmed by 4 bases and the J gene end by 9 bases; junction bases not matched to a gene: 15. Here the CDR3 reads CASSPNIGTSGQSEQFF. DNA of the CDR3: TGCGCCAGCAGCCCGAATATAGGGACTAGCGGACAGAGTGAGCAGTTCTTC.

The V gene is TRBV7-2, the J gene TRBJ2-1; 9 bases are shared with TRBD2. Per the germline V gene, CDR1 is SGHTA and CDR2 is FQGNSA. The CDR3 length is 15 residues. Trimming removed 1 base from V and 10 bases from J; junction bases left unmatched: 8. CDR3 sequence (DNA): TGTGCCAGCAGCTTAGGACCTAGCGGGAATAACGAGCAGTTCTTC. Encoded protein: CASSLGPSGNNEQFF.

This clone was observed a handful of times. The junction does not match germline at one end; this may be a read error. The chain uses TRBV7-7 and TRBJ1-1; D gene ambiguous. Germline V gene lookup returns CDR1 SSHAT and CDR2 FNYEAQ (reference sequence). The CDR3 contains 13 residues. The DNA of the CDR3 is TGTGCTAGCAGCCCTTCTCAGAACACTGAAGCTTTCTTT. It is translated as CASSPSQNTEAFF.

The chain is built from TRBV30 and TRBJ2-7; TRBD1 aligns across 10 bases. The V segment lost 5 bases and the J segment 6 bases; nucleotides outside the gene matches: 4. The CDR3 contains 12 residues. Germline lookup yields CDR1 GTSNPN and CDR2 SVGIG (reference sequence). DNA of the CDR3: TGTGCCTGGCTAAGGACAGGGGGCGAGCAGTACTTC. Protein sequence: CAWLRTGGEQYF.

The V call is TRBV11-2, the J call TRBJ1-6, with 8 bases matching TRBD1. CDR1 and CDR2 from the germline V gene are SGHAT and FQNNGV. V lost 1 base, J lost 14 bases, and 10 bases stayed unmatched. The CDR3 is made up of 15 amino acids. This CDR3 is CASSLGSGGPWSLHF. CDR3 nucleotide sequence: TGTGCCAGCAGCTTAGGGTCAGGGGGCCCCTGGTCCCTCCACTTT.

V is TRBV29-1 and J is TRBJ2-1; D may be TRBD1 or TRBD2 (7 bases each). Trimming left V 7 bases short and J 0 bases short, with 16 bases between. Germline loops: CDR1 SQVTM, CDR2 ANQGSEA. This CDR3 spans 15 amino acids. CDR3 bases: TGCAGCGGGGGGGGACAGAGAGACTCCTACAATGAGCAGTTCTTC. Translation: CSGGGQRDSYNEQFF.

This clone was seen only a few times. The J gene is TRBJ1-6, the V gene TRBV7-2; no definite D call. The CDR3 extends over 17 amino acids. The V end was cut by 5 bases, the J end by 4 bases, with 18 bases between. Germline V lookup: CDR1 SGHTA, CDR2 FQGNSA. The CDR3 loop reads CASSPIQDALYNSPLHF. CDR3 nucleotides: TGTGCCAGCAGCCCGATCCAGGACGCCCTATATAATTCACCCCTCCACTTT.

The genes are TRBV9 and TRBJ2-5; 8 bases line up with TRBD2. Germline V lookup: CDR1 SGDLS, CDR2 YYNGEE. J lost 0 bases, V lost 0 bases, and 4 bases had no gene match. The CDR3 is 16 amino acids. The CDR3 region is CASSVGPGGYQETQYF. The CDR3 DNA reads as TGTGCCAGCAGCGTAGGTCCGGGGGGGTACCAAGAGACCCAGTACTTC. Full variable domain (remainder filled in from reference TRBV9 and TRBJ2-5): DSGVTQTPKHLITATGQRVTLRCSPRSGDLSVYWYQQSLDQGLQFLIQYYNGEERAKGNILERFSAQQFPDLHSELNLSSLELGDSALYFCASSVGPGGYQETQYFGPGTRLLVL.

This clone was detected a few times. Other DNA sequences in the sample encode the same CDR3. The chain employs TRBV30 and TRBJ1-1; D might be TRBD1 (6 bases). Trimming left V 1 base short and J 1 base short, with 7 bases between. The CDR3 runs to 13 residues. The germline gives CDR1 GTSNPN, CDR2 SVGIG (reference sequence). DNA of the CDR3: TGTGCCTGGAGTGAACAGGGGAACACTGAAGCTTTCTTT. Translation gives CAWSEQGNTEAFF.

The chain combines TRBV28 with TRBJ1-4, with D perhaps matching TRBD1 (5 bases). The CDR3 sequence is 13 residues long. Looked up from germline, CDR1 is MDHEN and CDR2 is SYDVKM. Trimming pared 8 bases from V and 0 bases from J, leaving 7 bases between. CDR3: CASDSATNEKLFF. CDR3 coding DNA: TGTGCCAGCGACAGTGCAACTAATGAAAAACTGTTTTTT.

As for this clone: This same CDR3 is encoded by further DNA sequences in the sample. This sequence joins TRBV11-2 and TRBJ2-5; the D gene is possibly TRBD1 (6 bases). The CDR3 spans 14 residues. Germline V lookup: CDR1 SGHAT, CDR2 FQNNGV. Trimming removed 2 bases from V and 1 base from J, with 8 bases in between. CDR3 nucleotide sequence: TGTGCCAGCAGCTTAAACAGGGCCCAAGAGACCCAGTACTTC. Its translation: CASSLNRAQETQYF.